The table lists the clone carrying this T cell receptor beta chain with a few counts. What it binds is unknown. All donors were healthy, and all were Caucasian. Template switching created a universal primer site, and the cDNA included unique molecular identifiers. TCRdb redid the calling of the 5' RACE reads with MiXCR, one entry per CDR3 protein. The sample shows 1.5 million to 2 million distinct CDR3 sequences, 25% to 35% of them seen only once. The CDR3 loop spans 13 amino acids. The J segment lost 14 bases and the V segment lost 1 base, leaving 1 base of the junction unmatched. This entry comes from a study of identical twins. Study outcomes and limitations: Invariant T cells like MAIT and iNKT could partly confound the zero-insertion analyses.

Sequencing used cord blood. The V and J genes are TRBV12-3 or TRBV12-4 and TRBJ2-1; 14 positions agree with TRBD2. The receptor was isolated from a newborn girl in good health. The CDR3 sequence is CASSLVTSGREFF. The DNA for the CDR3 is TGTGCCAGCAGTTTAGTGACTAGCGGGAGGGAGTTCTTC.